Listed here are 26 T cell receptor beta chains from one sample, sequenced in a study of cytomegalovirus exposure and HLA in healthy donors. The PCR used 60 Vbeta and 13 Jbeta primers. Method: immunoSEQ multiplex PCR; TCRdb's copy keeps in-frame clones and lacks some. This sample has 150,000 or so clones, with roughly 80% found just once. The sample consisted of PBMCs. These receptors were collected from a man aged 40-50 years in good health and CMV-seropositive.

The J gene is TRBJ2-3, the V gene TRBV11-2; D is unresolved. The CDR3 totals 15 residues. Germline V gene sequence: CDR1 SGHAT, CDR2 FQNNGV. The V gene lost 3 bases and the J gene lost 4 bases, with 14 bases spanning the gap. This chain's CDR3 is CASSFHTNYADTQYF. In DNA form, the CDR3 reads TGTGCCAGCAGCTTCCACACTAACTATGCAGATACGCAGTATTTT.

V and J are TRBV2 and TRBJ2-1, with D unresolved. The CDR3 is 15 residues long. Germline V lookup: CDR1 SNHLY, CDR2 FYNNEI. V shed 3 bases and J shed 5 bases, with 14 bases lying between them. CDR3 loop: CASSDIPNSDNEQFF. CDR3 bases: TGTGCCAGCAGTGACATCCCCAACTCGGACAATGAGCAGTTCTTC.

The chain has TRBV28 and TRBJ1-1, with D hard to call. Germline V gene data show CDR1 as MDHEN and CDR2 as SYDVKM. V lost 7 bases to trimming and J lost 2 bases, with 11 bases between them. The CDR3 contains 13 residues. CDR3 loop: CASILRSNTEAFF. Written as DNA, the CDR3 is TGTGCCAGCATCTTGAGATCTAACACTGAAGCTTTCTTT.

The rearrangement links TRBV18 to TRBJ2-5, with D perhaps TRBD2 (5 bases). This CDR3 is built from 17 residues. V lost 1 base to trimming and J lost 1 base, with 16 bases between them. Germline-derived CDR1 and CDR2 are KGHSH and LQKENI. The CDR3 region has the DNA TGTGCCAGCTCACCACGGACCCCGGGGAGCGGCCAAGAGACCCAGTACTTC. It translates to CASSPRTPGSGQETQYF. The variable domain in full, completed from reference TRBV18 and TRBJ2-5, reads NAGVMQNPRHLVRRRGQEARLRCSPMKGHSHVYWYRQLPEEGLKFMVYLQKENIIDESGMPKERFSAEFPKEGPSILRIQQVVRGDSAAYFCASSPRTPGSGQETQYFGPGTRLLVL.

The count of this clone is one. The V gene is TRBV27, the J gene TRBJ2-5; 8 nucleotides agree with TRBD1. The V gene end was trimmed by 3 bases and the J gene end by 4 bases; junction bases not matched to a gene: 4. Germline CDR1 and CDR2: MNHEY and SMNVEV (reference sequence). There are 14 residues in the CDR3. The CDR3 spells CASSFQGAGETQYF. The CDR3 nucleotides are TGTGCCAGCAGTTTTCAGGGGGCTGGAGAGACCCAGTACTTC.

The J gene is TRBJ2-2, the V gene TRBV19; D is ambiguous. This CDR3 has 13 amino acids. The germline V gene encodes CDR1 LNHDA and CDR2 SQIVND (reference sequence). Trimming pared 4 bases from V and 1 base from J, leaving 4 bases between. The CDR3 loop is CASSTRNTGELFF. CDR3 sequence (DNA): TGTGCCAGTAGTACTCGGAACACCGGGGAGCTGTTTTTT. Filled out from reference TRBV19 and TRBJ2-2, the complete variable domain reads DGGITQSPKYLFRKEGQNVTLSCEQNLNHDAMYWYRQDPGQGLRLIYYSQIVNDFQKGDIAEGYSVSREKKESFPLTVTSAQKNPTAFYLCASSTRNTGELFFGEGSRLTVL.

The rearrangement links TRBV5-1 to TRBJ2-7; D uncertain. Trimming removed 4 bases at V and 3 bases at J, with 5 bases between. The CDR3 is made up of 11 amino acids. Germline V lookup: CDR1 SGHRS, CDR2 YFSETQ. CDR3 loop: CASSADYEQYF. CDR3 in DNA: TGCGCCAGCAGCGCGGACTACGAGCAGTACTTC.

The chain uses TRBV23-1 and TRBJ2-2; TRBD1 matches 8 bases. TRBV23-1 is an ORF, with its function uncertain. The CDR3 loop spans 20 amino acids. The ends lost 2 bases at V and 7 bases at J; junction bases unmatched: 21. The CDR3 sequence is CASSQKIILGQGARNGELFF. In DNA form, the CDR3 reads TGCGCCAGCAGTCAAAAAATAATCTTGGGGCAGGGGGCGCGAAACGGGGAGCTGTTTTTT.

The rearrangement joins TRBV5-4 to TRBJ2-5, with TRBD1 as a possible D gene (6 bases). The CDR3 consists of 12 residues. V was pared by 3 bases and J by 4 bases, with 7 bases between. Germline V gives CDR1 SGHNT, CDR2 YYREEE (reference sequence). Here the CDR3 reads CASSWDIETQYF. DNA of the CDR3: TGTGCCAGCAGCTGGGACATAGAGACCCAGTACTTC.

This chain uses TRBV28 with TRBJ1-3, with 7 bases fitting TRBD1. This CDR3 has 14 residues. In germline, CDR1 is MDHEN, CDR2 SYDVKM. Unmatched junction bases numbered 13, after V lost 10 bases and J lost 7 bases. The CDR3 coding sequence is TGTGCCACCTTTGCCGGGACAGAGCAGAACACCATATATTTT. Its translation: CATFAGTEQNTIYF.

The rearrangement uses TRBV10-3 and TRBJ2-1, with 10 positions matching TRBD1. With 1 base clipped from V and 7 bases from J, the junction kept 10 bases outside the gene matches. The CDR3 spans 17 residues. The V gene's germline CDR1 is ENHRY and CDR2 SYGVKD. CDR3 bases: TGTGCCATCAGTGAGTATACCGGGACAGGGGTTCGGAATGAGCAGTTCTTC. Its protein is CAISEYTGTGVRNEQFF.

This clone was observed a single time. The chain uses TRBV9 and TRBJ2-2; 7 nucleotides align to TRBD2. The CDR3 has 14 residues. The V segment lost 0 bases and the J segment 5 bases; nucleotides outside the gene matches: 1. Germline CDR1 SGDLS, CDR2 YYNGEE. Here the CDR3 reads CASSVVGGTGELFF. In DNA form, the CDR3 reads TGTGCCAGCAGCGTAGTCGGGGGGACCGGGGAGCTGTTTTTT. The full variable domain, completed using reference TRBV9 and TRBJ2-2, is DSGVTQTPKHLITATGQRVTLRCSPRSGDLSVYWYQQSLDQGLQFLIQYYNGEERAKGNILERFSAQQFPDLHSELNLSSLELGDSALYFCASSVVGGTGELFFGEGSRLTVL.

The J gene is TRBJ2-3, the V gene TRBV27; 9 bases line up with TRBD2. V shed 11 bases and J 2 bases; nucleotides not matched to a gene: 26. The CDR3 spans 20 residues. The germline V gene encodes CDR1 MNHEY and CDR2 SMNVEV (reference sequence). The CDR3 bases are TGTGCCGCAGGGTCTTTCCCTCTCGCGCCGCGGGAGGGGGACACAGATACGCAGTATTTT. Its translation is CAAGSFPLAPREGDTDTQYF.

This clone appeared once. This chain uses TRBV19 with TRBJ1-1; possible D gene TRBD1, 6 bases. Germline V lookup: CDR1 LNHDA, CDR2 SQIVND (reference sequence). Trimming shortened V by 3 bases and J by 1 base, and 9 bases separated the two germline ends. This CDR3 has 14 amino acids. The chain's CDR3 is CASSIKQGNTEAFF. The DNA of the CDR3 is TGTGCCAGTAGTATTAAACAGGGGAACACTGAAGCTTTCTTT.

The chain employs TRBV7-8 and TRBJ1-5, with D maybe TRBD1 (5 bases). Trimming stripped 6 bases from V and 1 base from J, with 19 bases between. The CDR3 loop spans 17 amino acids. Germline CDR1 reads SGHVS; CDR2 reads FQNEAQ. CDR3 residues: CASSFREDVWSNQPQHF. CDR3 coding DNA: TGTGCCAGCAGTTTCAGGGAAGACGTATGGAGCAATCAGCCCCAGCATTTT. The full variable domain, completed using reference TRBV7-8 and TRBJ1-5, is GAGVSQSPRYKVAKRGQDVALRCDPISGHVSLFWYQQALGQGPEFLTYFQNEAQLDKSGLPSDRFFAERPEGSVSTLKIQRTQQEDSAVYLCASSFREDVWSNQPQHFGDGTRLSIL.

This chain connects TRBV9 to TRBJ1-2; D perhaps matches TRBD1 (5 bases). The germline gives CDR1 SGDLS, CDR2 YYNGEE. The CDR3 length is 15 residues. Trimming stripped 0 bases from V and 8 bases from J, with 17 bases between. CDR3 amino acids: CASSVVWDSPSGYTF. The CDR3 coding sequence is TGTGCCAGCAGCGTAGTATGGGACTCCCCATCGGGCTACACCTTC. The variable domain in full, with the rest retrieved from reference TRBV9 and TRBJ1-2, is DSGVTQTPKHLITATGQRVTLRCSPRSGDLSVYWYQQSLDQGLQFLIQYYNGEERAKGNILERFSAQQFPDLHSELNLSSLELGDSALYFCASSVVWDSPSGYTFGSGTRLTVV.

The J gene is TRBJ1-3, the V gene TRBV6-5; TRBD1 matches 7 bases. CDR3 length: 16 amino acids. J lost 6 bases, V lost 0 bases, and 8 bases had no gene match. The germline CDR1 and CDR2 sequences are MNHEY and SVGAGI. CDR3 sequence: CASSYSRQGVANTIYF. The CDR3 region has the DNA TGTGCCAGCAGTTACTCGAGACAGGGAGTCGCAAACACCATATATTTT.

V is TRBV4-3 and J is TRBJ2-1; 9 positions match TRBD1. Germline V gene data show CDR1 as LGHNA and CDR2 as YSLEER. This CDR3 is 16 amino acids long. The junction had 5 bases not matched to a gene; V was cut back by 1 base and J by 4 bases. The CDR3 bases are TGCGCCAGCAGCCAAGCCGGGACAGGGTTGTACAATGAGCAGTTCTTC. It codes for CASSQAGTGLYNEQFF.

Here the CDR3 reads CAIREREAHNEQFF. The CDR3 coding sequence is TGTGCCATCAGGGAGCGGGAGGCCCACAATGAGCAGTTCTTC. The J gene is TRBJ2-1, the V gene TRBV10-3; 9 bases match TRBD2. Trimming took 6 bases from V and 5 from J; bases not matched to a gene: 5. This CDR3 contains 14 residues. Germline V CDR1 and CDR2: ENHRY, SYGVKD.

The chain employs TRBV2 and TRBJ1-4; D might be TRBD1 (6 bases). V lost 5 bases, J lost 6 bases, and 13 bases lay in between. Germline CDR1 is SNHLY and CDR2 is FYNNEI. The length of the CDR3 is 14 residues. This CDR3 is CASSYTGLDEKLFF. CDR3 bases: TGTGCCAGCAGTTACACAGGGTTAGATGAAAAACTGTTTTTT. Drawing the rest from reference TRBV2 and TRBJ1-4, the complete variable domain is EPEVTQTPSHQVTQMGQEVILRCVPISNHLYFYWYRQILGQKVEFLVSFYNNEISEKSEIFDDQFSVERPDGSNFTLKIRSTKLEDSAMYFCASSYTGLDEKLFFGSGTQLSVL.

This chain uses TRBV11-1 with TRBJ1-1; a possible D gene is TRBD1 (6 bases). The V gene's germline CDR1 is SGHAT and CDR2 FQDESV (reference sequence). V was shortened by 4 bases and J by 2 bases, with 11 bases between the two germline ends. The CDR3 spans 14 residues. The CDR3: CASSSGTPNTEAFF. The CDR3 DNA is TGTGCCAGCAGCTCCGGGACACCTAACACTGAAGCTTTCTTT.

CDR3 DNA: TGTGCCAGCAGCGTTGGGGGACAGGCAAACTCTGGAAACACCATATATTTT. It encodes CASSVGGQANSGNTIYF. The chain uses TRBV9 and TRBJ1-3; 8 bases line up with TRBD1. CDR3 length: 17 amino acids. Trimming took 2 bases from V and 0 from J; bases not matched to a gene: 7. The germline V gene has CDR1 SGDLS and CDR2 YYNGEE.

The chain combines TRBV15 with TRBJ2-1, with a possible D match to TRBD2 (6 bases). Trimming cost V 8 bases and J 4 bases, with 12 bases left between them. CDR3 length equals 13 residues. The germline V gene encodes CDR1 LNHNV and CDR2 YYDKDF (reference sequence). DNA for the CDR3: TGTGCCACCGGTTTGGCGGGGTACAATGAGCAGTTCTTC. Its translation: CATGLAGYNEQFF.

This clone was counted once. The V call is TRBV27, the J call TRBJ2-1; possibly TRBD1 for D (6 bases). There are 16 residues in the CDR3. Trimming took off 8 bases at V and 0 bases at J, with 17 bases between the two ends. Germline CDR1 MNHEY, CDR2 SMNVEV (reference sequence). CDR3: CASRAGVQGSYNEQFF. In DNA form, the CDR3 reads TGTGCCAGCCGTGCAGGGGTCCAGGGCTCCTACAATGAGCAGTTCTTC.

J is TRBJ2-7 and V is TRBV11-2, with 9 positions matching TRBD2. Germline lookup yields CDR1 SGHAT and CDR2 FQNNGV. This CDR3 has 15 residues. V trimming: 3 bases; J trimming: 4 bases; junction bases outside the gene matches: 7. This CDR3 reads CASSLGLADLYEQYF. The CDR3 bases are TGTGCCAGCAGCTTGGGACTAGCAGATTTATACGAGCAGTACTTC.

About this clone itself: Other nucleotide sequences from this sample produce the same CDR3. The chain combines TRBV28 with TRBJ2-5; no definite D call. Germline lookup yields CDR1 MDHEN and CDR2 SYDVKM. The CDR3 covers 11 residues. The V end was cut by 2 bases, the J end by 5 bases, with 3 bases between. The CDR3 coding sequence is TGTGCCAGCAGTTTACGTGAGACCCAGTACTTC. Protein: CASSLRETQYF.